The 23 T cell receptor beta chains given below trace back to one sample, sequenced in a study of blood T cell repertoires in COVID-19. TCRdb's table, derived via immunoSEQ multiplex PCR, lists solely in-frame clones and lacks some. The sample shows about 140,000 clones, roughly 80% of them seen only once. Sequencing input: PBMCs or T cells enriched from blood (not recorded which). The source is a woman in her thirties or forties who had recovered from COVID-19.

The rearrangement links TRBV13 to TRBJ1-2; 8 bases agree with TRBD1. Germline V gives CDR1 PRHDT, CDR2 FYEKMQ (reference sequence). Unmatched junction bases numbered 8, after V lost 5 bases and J lost 3 bases. The CDR3 sequence is 15 residues long. This CDR3 is CASSIRTGPHYGYTF. The CDR3 DNA follows: TGTGCCAGCAGCATACGGACAGGGCCGCACTATGGCTACACCTTC.

The J gene is TRBJ1-6, the V gene TRBV19; D is undetermined. The germline gives CDR1 LNHDA, CDR2 SQIVND (reference sequence). V was cut by 3 bases and J by 7 bases, with 7 bases left in between. The CDR3 totals 13 residues. The CDR3 sequence: CASSMGVNSPLHF. The DNA for the CDR3 is TGTGCCAGTAGTATGGGAGTGAATTCACCCCTCCACTTT.

This chain uses TRBV27 with TRBJ2-7; a weak D match, TRBD1 (6 bases). Trimming took 8 bases from V and 1 from J, leaving 21 bases between them. The CDR3 runs 16 residues. Per the germline V gene, CDR1 is MNHEY and CDR2 is SMNVEV (reference sequence). This chain's CDR3 is CASWGTSGAASYEQYF. In DNA form, the CDR3 reads TGTGCCAGCTGGGGAACCTCAGGGGCCGCGTCCTACGAGCAGTACTTC.

This clone was seen only a few times. The chain has TRBV7-6 and TRBJ1-2; possibly TRBD1 for D (5 bases). V lost 2 bases and J 7 bases, leaving 8 bases between the germline ends. CDR1 and CDR2 (germline): SGHVS, FNYEAQ. This CDR3 is built from 12 residues. CDR3 loop: CASSLKGVGYTF. The CDR3 bases are TGTGCCAGCAGCTTAAAAGGGGTTGGCTACACCTTC.

V is TRBV7-9 and J is TRBJ2-7; TRBD1 is a possible D gene (5 bases). Germline CDR1 and CDR2: SEHNR and FQNEAQ (reference sequence). The V end was cut by 2 bases, the J end by 4 bases, with 15 bases between. The CDR3 has 15 residues. CDR3 sequence: CASSLWSGAKYEQYF. The CDR3 DNA sequence: TGTGCCAGCAGCTTATGGAGTGGGGCAAAGTACGAGCAGTACTTC.

This clone was seen just once. The genes are TRBV19 and TRBJ2-1; the D gene is possibly TRBD1 (6 bases). The V end was cut by 5 bases, the J end by 0 bases, with 11 bases between. The CDR3 has 15 residues. Germline assignment: CDR1 LNHDA and CDR2 SQIVND (reference sequence). This chain's CDR3 is CASSVDSFSYNEQFF. In DNA form, the CDR3 reads TGTGCCAGTAGTGTGGACAGTTTCTCCTACAATGAGCAGTTCTTC.

This sequence joins TRBV7-9 and TRBJ1-2, with TRBD1 identical over 8 bases. CDR3 length equals 14 residues. Germline V gene lookup returns CDR1 SEHNR and CDR2 FQNEAQ (reference sequence). The J segment lost 4 bases and the V segment lost 4 bases, leaving 5 bases of the junction unmatched. CDR3 sequence: CASSSGTGGYGYTF. The DNA for the CDR3 is TGTGCCAGCAGCTCCGGTACAGGGGGCTATGGCTACACCTTC.

The chain recombines TRBV2 with TRBJ2-7, with TRBD1 as a possible D gene (5 bases). V was cut by 6 bases and J by 2 bases, with 17 bases left in between. This CDR3 has 15 residues. Germline V gene data show CDR1 as SNHLY and CDR2 as FYNNEI. CDR3 region: CASRVRQPSTYEQYF. The CDR3 bases are TGTGCCAGCAGAGTTAGACAGCCTTCTACCTACGAGCAGTACTTC.

The genes are TRBV4-1 and TRBJ2-3; D is unresolved. Germline V gene data show CDR1 as MGHRA and CDR2 as YSYEKL. This CDR3 contains 14 residues. Between the trimmed V and J ends, which lost 1 base and 6 bases, there was a span of 11 bases. The DNA for the CDR3 is TGCGCCAGCAGCCAAGGGAGTGCATCCGATACGCAGTATTTT. Residues: CASSQGSASDTQYF.

The J gene is TRBJ1-2, the V gene TRBV25-1; a possible D gene is TRBD1 (5 bases). The V and J ends lost 1 base and 6 bases respectively, with 15 bases between them. This CDR3 region has 15 residues. The germline V gene encodes CDR1 MGHDK and CDR2 SYGVNS. The CDR3 loop reads CASSELDQGVNGYTF. The CDR3 bases are TGTGCCAGCAGTGAATTAGACCAGGGTGTTAATGGCTACACCTTC.

This clone was seen only once. This rearrangement joins TRBV12-3 or TRBV12-4 to TRBJ1-5, with D perhaps TRBD1 (5 bases). V lost 5 bases and J 4 bases, leaving 9 bases between the germline ends. This CDR3 has 13 amino acids. CDR3 nucleotide sequence: TGTGCCAGCAGTCCTGGGGCAAATCAGCCCCAGCATTTT. This codes for CASSPGANQPQHF.

This clone was observed a single time. The CDR3 region has the DNA TGTGCCAGCAGCCAAGACAGTACTGGAAACACCATATATTTT. Its translation is CASSQDSTGNTIYF. This chain links TRBV11-2 with TRBJ1-3, with D possibly TRBD1 on 5 matching bases. CDR1 and CDR2 from the germline V gene are SGHAT and FQNNGV. The CDR3 is 14 residues long. Trimming left V 5 bases short and J 2 bases short, with 10 bases between.

The chain uses TRBV7-8 and TRBJ1-2; no definite D call. V dropped 3 bases and J dropped 5 bases, with 10 bases sitting between them. This CDR3 has 13 amino acids. Per the germline V gene, CDR1 is SGHVS and CDR2 is FQNEAQ. The CDR3 spells CASSFGLRYGYTF. The CDR3 DNA follows: TGTGCCAGCAGCTTCGGACTGAGGTATGGCTACACCTTC. Combining the CDR3 with reference TRBV7-8 and TRBJ1-2 gives the whole variable domain GAGVSQSPRYKVAKRGQDVALRCDPISGHVSLFWYQQALGQGPEFLTYFQNEAQLDKSGLPSDRFFAERPEGSVSTLKIQRTQQEDSAVYLCASSFGLRYGYTFGSGTRLTVV.

The V call is TRBV12-3 or TRBV12-4, the J call TRBJ1-4; D possibly corresponds to TRBD1 (5 bases). The CDR3 sequence is 13 residues long. Trimming removed 6 bases from V and 8 bases from J, with 13 bases in between. The CDR3 bases are TGTGCCAGCAGGACAGAAAGAGGCGAAAAACTGTTTTTT. Protein sequence: CASRTERGEKLFF.

This sequence joins TRBV29-1 and TRBJ1-4; 11 positions match TRBD1. From germline, CDR1 is SQVTM and CDR2 ANQGSEA. The CDR3 sequence is 13 residues long. V lost 4 bases, J lost 8 bases, and 3 bases stayed unmatched. The CDR3 spells CSVVGTGGEKLFF. The CDR3 bases are TGCAGCGTTGTCGGGACAGGGGGGGAAAAACTGTTTTTT.

The CDR3 DNA is TGTGCCAGCAGCCACAGCGCTGAAGGGGGAAAGAACACTGAAGCTTTCTTT. It specifies CASSHSAEGGKNTEAFF. The genes are TRBV3-1 (or the pseudogene TRBV3-2) and TRBJ1-1, with D maybe TRBD1 (6 bases). This CDR3 region has 17 residues. Germline CDR1 is LGHDT and CDR2 is YNNKEL (reference sequence). V was clipped by 3 bases and J by 1 base, with 18 bases between them.

This chain links TRBV5-4 with TRBJ1-2; D is possibly TRBD1 (5 bases). Germline values: CDR1 SGHNT, CDR2 YYREEE (reference sequence). The CDR3 covers 14 residues. Between the trimmed V and J ends, which lost 3 bases and 2 bases, there was a span of 11 bases. CDR3 region: CASSSQDLNYGYTF. CDR3 nucleotides: TGTGCCAGCAGCTCACAGGATCTCAACTATGGCTACACCTTC.

This chain joins TRBV7-2 and TRBJ2-5; D possibly corresponds to TRBD1 (6 bases). The germline CDR1 and CDR2 sequences are SGHTA and FQGNSA. The germline V and J ends were trimmed by 5 bases and 2 bases, with 15 bases remaining between them. The CDR3 runs to 15 residues. DNA of the CDR3: TGTGCCAGCAGCCTTCAAACCGGGACACAAGAGACCCAGTACTTC. This codes for CASSLQTGTQETQYF.

The V call is TRBV9, the J call TRBJ2-2; the D gene is possibly TRBD1 (6 bases). This CDR3 has 15 amino acids. Between the trimmed V and J ends, which lost 0 bases and 7 bases, there was a span of 13 bases. CDR1 and CDR2 (germline): SGDLS, YYNGEE. CDR3 residues: CASSVGNREDGELFF. The CDR3 DNA follows: TGTGCCAGCAGCGTAGGGAACAGGGAAGACGGGGAGCTGTTTTTT.

The chain combines TRBV28 with TRBJ1-2; D gene uncertain. V gave up 3 bases and J gave up 4 bases, with 9 bases separating them. This CDR3 comprises 13 residues. The germline gives CDR1 MDHEN, CDR2 SYDVKM. The chain's CDR3 is CASSFVEFYGYTF. DNA for the CDR3: TGTGCCAGCAGTTTCGTAGAATTCTATGGCTACACCTTC.

The chain links TRBV19 to TRBJ1-1, with a weak D call TRBD1 (6 bases). This CDR3 is built from 14 residues. V was clipped by 7 bases and J by 5 bases, with 17 bases between them. Germline CDR1 is LNHDA and CDR2 is SQIVND (reference sequence). Here the CDR3 DNA reads TGTGCCAGTAACAACAGGGAGGGTCTGACTGAAGCTTTCTTT. This gives the protein CASNNREGLTEAFF.

The rearrangement uses TRBV2 and TRBJ1-2, with D possibly TRBD1 on 6 matching bases. The CDR3 spans 14 residues. CDR1 SNHLY and CDR2 FYNNEI come from the germline V gene. Trimming removed 2 bases at V and 6 bases at J, with 13 bases between. As DNA, the CDR3 is TGTGCCAGCAGTGAATGGGGGCGCGAGGATGGCTACACCTTC. Protein sequence: CASSEWGREDGYTF.

The V and J genes are TRBV7-8 and TRBJ2-5; no reliable D call. The CDR3 runs to 15 residues. The V gene's germline CDR1 is SGHVS and CDR2 FQNEAQ. Trimming removed 1 base from V and 2 bases from J, with 11 bases in between. The CDR3 DNA reads as TGTGCCAGCAGCTTAGTCCCAGGAACGCAAGAGACCCAGTACTTC. Its translation is CASSLVPGTQETQYF.